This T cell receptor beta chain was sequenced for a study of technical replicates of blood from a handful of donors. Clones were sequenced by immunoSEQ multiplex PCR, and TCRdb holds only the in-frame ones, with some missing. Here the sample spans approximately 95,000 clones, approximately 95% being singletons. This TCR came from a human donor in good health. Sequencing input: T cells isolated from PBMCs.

CDR3 loop: CASSRTSDFTDTQYF. The CDR3 DNA reads TGTGCCAGCAGTCGAACTAGCGACTTCACAGATACGCAGTATTTT. The chain couples TRBV5-8 to TRBJ2-3; TRBD2 matches at 7 bases. Germline assignment: CDR1 SGHTS and CDR2 YDEGEE. The CDR3 sequence is 15 residues long. With 5 bases clipped from V and 2 bases from J, the junction kept 8 bases outside the gene matches.